Listed here is a single T cell receptor (beta chain). The sample has other DNA sequences that encode this CDR3 too. J gave up 8 bases and V 0 bases, and 0 bases lay outside the gene matches. The germline V gene has CDR1 WNHNN and CDR2 SYGVQD (reference sequence). This CDR3 is built from 12 residues. The data were obtained in a study of shared clonotypes between healthy human individuals. Deep was the level at which the assay was run. Clones were read by immunoSEQ multiplex PCR, and TCRdb kept only the in-frame ones, dropping some. The data contain some 2.1 million clones, roughly 94% of them seen just once; the ten biggest clones take up 0.1% to 0.15%.

The rearrangement links TRBV10-1 to TRBJ1-1, with 7 bases lining up with TRBD1. This clonotype was obtained from a man younger than 35 in good health. The specimen sequenced was naive CD4+ T cells sorted from blood. Noted subset: CD45RA+ positively selected. This chain's CDR3 is CASSESTGEAFF. CDR3 in DNA: TGCGCCAGCAGTGAGTCGACAGGGGAAGCTTTCTTT.